This T cell receptor (beta chain) was obtained from a study of response to subunit inactivated influenza vaccine. Study-level findings and limits: The authors put forward the suggestion that each seasonal influenza vaccination may bring in only a limited number of new T cells.

TCRdb redid the calling of the RT-PCR reads with MiXCR, one entry per CDR3 protein. Of 250,000 to 350,000 distinct CDR3 sequences listed, about 20% are singletons. Looked up from germline, CDR1 is KGHDR and CDR2 is SFDVKD. The CDR3 totals 13 residues. V shed 5 bases and J shed 2 bases, with 5 bases lying between them. Comments on this clonotype: As yet, its antigen is unknown.

The TCR was taken from a man between 50 and 70 years old who received an inactivated influenza vaccine. The chain employs TRBV24-1 and TRBJ2-2, with no clear D. Here the sequenced sample was PBMCs from blood, taken around 22 months after vaccination. The CDR3 DNA reads as TGTGCCACCAGTGCCCAAAACACCGGGGAGCTGTTTTTT. Translating it yields CATSAQNTGELFF.